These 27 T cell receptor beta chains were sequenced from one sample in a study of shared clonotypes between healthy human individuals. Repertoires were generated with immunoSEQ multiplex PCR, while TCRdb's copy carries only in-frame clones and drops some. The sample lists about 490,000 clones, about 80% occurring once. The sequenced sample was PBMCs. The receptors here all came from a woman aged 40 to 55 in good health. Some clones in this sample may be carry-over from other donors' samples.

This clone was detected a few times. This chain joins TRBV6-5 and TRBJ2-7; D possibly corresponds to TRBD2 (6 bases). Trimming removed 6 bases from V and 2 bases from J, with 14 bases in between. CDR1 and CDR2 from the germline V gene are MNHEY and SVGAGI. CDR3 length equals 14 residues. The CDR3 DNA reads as TGTGCCAGCAGAACCGGAGGGGTGACCTACGAGCAGTACTTC. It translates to CASRTGGVTYEQYF.

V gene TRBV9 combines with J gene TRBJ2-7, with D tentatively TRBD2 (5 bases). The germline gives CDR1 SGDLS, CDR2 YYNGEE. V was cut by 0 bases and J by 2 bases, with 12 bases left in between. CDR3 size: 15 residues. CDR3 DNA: TGTGCCAGCAGCGTAGCCGGCGGAGGTACCTACGAGCAGTACTTC. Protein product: CASSVAGGGTYEQYF. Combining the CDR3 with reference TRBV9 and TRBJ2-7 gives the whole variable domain DSGVTQTPKHLITATGQRVTLRCSPRSGDLSVYWYQQSLDQGLQFLIQYYNGEERAKGNILERFSAQQFPDLHSELNLSSLELGDSALYFCASSVAGGGTYEQYFGPGTRLTVT.

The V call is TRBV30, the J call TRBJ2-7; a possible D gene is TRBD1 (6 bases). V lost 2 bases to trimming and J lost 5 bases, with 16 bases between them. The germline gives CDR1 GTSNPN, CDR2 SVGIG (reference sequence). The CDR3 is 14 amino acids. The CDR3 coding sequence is TGTGCCTGGAGTCCCGGGACACATCTCCACGAGCAGTACTTC. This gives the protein CAWSPGTHLHEQYF.

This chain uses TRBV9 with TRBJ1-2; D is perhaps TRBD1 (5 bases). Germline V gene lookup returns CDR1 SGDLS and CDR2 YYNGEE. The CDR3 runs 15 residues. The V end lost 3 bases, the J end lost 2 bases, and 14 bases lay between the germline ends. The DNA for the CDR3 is TGTGCCAGCAGCGCAACCCAAACAGGCAACTATGGCTACACCTTC. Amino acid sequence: CASSATQTGNYGYTF. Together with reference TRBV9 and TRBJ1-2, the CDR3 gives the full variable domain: DSGVTQTPKHLITATGQRVTLRCSPRSGDLSVYWYQQSLDQGLQFLIQYYNGEERAKGNILERFSAQQFPDLHSELNLSSLELGDSALYFCASSATQTGNYGYTFGSGTRLTVV.

The CDR3 reads CASRVGGSDTQYF. The CDR3 DNA reads TGTGCCAGTCGGGTAGGCGGGAGTGATACGCAGTATTTT. The chain recombines TRBV19 with TRBJ2-3, with 7 positions matching TRBD2. The germline V gene encodes CDR1 LNHDA and CDR2 SQIVND (reference sequence). Germline trimming cut 8 bases from V and 6 bases from J; bases unmatched to any gene: 8. The CDR3 has 13 residues.

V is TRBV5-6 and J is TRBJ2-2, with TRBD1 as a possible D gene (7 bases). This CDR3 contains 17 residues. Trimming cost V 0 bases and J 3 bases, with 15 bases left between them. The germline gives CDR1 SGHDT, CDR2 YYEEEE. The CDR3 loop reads CASSLVAGGRDTGELFF. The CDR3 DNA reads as TGTGCCAGCAGCTTGGTAGCAGGGGGGCGCGACACCGGGGAGCTGTTTTTT.

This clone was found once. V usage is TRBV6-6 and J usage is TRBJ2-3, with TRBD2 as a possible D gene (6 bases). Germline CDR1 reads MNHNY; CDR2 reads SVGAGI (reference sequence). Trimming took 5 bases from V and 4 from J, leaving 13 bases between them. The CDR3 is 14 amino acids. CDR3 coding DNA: TGTGCCAGCAGTCCCGGGGAGGCTGCAGATACGCAGTATTTT. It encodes CASSPGEAADTQYF.

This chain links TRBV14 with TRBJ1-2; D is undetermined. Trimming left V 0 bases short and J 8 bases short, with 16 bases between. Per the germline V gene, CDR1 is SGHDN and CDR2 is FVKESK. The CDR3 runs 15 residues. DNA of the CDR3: TGTGCCAGCAGCCAAGAGGTGGTCGGACTTGGAGGCTACACCTTC. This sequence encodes CASSQEVVGLGGYTF. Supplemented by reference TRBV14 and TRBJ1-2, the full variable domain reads EAGVTQFPSHSVIEKGQTVTLRCDPISGHDNLYWYRRVMGKEIKFLLHFVKESKQDESGMPNNRFLAERTGGTYSTLKVQPAELEDSGVYFCASSQEVVGLGGYTFGSGTRLTVV.

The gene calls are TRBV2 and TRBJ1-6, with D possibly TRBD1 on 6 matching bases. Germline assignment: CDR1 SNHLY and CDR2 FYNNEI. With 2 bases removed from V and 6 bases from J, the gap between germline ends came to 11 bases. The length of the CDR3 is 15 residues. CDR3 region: CASSEQGRANSPLHF. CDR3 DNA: TGTGCCAGCAGTGAACAGGGGCGGGCTAATTCACCCCTCCACTTT.

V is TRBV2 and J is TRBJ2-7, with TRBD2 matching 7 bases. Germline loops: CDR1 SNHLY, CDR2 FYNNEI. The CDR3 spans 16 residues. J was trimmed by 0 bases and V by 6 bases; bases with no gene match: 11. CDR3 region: CASSPERASGSYEQYF. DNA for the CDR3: TGTGCCAGCAGCCCCGAGCGGGCTAGCGGCTCCTACGAGCAGTACTTC.

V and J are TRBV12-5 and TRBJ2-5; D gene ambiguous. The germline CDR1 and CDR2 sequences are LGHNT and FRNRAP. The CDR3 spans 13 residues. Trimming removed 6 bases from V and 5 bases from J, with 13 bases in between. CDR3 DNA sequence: TGTGCTAGTGGCACGTGGGCTGGGGAGACCCAGTACTTC. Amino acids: CASGTWAGETQYF.

CDR3 sequence (DNA): TGTGCCAGCAGCTTAGGACTTAGCGTGGAGACCCAGTACTTC. Translating it yields CASSLGLSVETQYF. The rearrangement uses TRBV7-8 and TRBJ2-5, with D tentatively TRBD2 (5 bases). Trimming pared 1 base from V and 5 bases from J, leaving 11 bases between. The CDR3 spans 14 residues. Germline values: CDR1 SGHVS, CDR2 FQNEAQ.

The CDR3 region is CASSSTENIQYF. The CDR3 DNA follows: TGTGCCAGCAGCTCGACAGAAAACATTCAGTACTTC. This chain connects TRBV7-9 to TRBJ2-4; perhaps TRBD1 as D (5 bases). This CDR3 spans 12 amino acids. Germline values: CDR1 SEHNR, CDR2 FQNEAQ (reference sequence). Trimming pared 4 bases from V and 5 bases from J, leaving 6 bases between.

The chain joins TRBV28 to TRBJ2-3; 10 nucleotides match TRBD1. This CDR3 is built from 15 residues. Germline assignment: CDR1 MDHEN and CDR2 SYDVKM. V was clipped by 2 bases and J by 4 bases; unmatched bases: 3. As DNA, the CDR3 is TGTGCCAGCAGTTTAGACAGGGGGCTGGCAGATACGCAGTATTTT. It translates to CASSLDRGLADTQYF.

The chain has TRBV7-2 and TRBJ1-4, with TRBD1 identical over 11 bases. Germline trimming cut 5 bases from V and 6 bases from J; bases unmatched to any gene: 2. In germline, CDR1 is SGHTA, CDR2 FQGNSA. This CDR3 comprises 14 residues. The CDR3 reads CASSGQGADEKLFF. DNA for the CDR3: TGTGCCAGCAGCGGACAGGGGGCGGATGAAAAACTGTTTTTT.

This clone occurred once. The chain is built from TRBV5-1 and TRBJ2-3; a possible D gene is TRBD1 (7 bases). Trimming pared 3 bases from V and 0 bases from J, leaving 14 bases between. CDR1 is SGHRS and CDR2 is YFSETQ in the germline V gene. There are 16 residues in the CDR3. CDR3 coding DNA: TGCGCCAGCAGCTCCCGACAGGGAGGAAGCACAGATACGCAGTATTTT. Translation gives CASSSRQGGSTDTQYF.

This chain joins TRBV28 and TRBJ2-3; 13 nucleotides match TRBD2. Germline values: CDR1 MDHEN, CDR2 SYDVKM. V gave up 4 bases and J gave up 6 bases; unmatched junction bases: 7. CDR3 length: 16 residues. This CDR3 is CASSSRLAGGLDTQYF. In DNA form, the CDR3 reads TGTGCCAGCAGTTCCAGACTAGCGGGAGGCCTGGATACGCAGTATTTT.

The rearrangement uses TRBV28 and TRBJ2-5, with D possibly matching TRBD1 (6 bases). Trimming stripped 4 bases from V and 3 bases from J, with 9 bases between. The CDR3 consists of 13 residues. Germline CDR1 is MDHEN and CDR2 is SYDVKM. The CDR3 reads CASSSWTEETQYF. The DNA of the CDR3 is TGTGCCAGCAGTTCCTGGACAGAAGAGACCCAGTACTTC.

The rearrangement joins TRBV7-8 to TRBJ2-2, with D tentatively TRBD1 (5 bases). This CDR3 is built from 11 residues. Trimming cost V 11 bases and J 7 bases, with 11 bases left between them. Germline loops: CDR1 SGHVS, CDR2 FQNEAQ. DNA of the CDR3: TGTGCCGGGCAGACAGTCGGGGAGCTGTTTTTT. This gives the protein CAGQTVGELFF.

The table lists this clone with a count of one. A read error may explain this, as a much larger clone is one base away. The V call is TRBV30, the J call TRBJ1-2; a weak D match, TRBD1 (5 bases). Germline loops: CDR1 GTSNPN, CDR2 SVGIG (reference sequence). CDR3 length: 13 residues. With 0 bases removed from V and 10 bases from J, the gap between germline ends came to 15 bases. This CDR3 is CAWSVIGTQDYTF. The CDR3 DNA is TGTGCCTGGAGTGTAATAGGGACGCAAGACTACACCTTC. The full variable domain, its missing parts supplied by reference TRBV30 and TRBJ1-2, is SQTIHQWPATLVQPVGSPLSLECTVEGTSNPNLYWYRQAAGRGLQLLFYSVGIGQISSEVPQNLSASRPQDRQFILSSKKLLLSDSGFYLCAWSVIGTQDYTFGSGTRLTVV.

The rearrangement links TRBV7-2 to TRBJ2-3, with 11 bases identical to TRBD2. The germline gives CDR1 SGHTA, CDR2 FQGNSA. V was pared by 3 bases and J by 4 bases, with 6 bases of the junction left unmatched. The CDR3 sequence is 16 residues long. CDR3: CASSFDSGRAADTQYF. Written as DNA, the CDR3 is TGTGCCAGCAGCTTCGATAGCGGGAGGGCGGCAGATACGCAGTATTTT.

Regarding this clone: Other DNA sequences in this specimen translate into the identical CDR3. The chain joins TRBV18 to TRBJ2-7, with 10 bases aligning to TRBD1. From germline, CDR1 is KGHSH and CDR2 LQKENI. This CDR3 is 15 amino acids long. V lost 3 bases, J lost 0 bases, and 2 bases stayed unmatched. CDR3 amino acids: CASSPGQGPSYEQYF. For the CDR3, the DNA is TGTGCCAGCTCACCGGGACAGGGGCCCTCCTACGAGCAGTACTTC.

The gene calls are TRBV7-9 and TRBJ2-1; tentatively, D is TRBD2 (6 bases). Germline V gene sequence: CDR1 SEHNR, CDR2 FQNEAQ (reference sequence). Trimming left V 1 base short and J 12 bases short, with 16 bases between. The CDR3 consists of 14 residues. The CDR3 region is CASSLVAGPTRQFF. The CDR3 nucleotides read TGTGCCAGCAGCTTAGTTGCGGGACCGACAAGGCAGTTCTTC.

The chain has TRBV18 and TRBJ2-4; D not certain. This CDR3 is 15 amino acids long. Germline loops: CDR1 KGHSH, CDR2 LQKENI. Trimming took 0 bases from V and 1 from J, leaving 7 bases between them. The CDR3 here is CASSPPMGAKNIQYF. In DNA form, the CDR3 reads TGTGCCAGCTCACCACCGATGGGTGCCAAAAACATTCAGTACTTC.

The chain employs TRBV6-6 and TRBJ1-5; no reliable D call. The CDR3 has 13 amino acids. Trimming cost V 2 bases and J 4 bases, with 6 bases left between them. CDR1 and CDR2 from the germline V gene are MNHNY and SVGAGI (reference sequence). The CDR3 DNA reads TGTGCCAGCAGTTACGGCCAGAATCAGCCCCAGCATTTT. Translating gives CASSYGQNQPQHF.

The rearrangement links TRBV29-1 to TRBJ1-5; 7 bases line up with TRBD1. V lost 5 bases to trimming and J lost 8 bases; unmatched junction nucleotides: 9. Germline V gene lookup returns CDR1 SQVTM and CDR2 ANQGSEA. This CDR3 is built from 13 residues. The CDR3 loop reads CSVRGGDDKPQHF. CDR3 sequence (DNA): TGCAGCGTTAGAGGGGGCGACGATAAGCCCCAGCATTTT.

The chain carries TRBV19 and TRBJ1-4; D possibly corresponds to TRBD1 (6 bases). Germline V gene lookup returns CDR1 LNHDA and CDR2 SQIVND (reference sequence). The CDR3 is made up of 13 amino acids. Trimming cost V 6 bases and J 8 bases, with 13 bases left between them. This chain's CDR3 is CASRPRTDEKLFF. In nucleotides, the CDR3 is TGTGCCAGTAGACCAAGGACAGACGAAAAACTGTTTTTT.